The 19 T cell receptor beta chains below all came from one sample that was sequenced in a study of vaccination and CD4 T cells after COVID-19. Which antigens these TCRs recognize remains unknown. The Oncomine TCR Beta short-read assay sequenced DNA from cultured CD4+ T cells. TCRdb ran MiXCR on the PCR reads and lists one entry per CDR3 protein. The profile shows fewer than 8,000 distinct CDR3 sequences, approximately 33% of them singletons. The treatment: roughly 10-day PBMC culture with coronavirus spike peptide pools or control peptides (ViraFEST assay). Those CD4+ T cells from the unexposed donor predate the COVID-19 pandemic (2011-2018). Sequencing input: CD4+ T cells from blood, cultured in vitro. These receptors came from a human donor in good health.

This clonotype was observed a handful of times. The CDR3 loop is CASTPGQGFGGYTF. In nucleotides, the CDR3 is TGTGCCAGCACACCGGGACAGGGGTTTGGCGGCTACACCTTC. V gene TRBV19 combines with J gene TRBJ1-2, with TRBD1 matching over 10 bases. The V segment lost 9 bases and the J segment 8 bases; nucleotides outside the gene matches: 12. CDR3 length: 14 residues. Germline V gene sequence: CDR1 LNHDA, CDR2 SQIVND (reference sequence).

In its sample, this clonotype was seen a few times. This chain connects TRBV20-1 to TRBJ2-7, with 8 bases lining up with TRBD2. This CDR3 contains 13 residues. V dropped 6 bases and J dropped 2; count of bases not matched to a gene: 6. Germline CDR1 and CDR2: DFQATT and SNEGSKA (reference sequence). This CDR3 reads CSASLAATYEQYF. The CDR3 bases are TGCAGTGCCTCACTAGCGGCCACCTACGAGCAGTACTTC.

The chain carries TRBV6-1 and TRBJ1-6; D is unresolved. The CDR3 length is 14 residues. Germline V gives CDR1 MNHNS, CDR2 SASEGT. V lost 8 bases to trimming and J lost 8 bases, with 16 bases between them. The CDR3 loop is CASLAETAYSPLHF. In nucleotides, the CDR3 is TGTGCCAGCTTGGCTGAGACGGCGTATTCACCCCTCCACTTT.

V usage is TRBV5-4 and J usage is TRBJ2-3; 7 bases agree with TRBD2. The CDR3 consists of 16 residues. V shed 0 bases, J shed 3 bases, and the junction held 7 bases outside the gene matches. Germline values: CDR1 SGHNT, CDR2 YYREEE (reference sequence). The CDR3 here is CASSLGAGVMTDTQYF. The CDR3 nucleotides are TGTGCCAGCAGCTTGGGGGCGGGAGTTATGACAGATACGCAGTATTTT.

The J gene is TRBJ1-2, the V gene TRBV6-2 or TRBV6-3; D ambiguous. CDR3 length: 13 residues. Trimming removed 6 bases at V and 4 bases at J, with 12 bases between. The germline V gene encodes CDR1 MNHEY and CDR2 SVGEGT. The CDR3 protein is CASSYPPAYGYTF. CDR3 DNA: TGTGCCAGCAGCTACCCCCCGGCCTATGGCTACACCTTC.

The chain has TRBV6-1 and TRBJ2-7; TRBD2 is a possible D gene (6 bases). CDR3 length: 15 residues. V was shortened by 1 base and J by 4 bases, with 14 bases between the two germline ends. Germline V gene sequence: CDR1 MNHNS, CDR2 SASEGT. CDR3 in DNA: TGTGCCAGCAGTGAAGGACTAGGGAAGACGTACGAGCAGTACTTC. The encoded protein is CASSEGLGKTYEQYF.

The V call is TRBV5-1, the J call TRBJ1-1; D ambiguous. The CDR3 has 15 amino acids. The V end lost 0 bases, the J end lost 1 base, and 10 bases lay between the germline ends. Per the germline V gene, CDR1 is SGHRS and CDR2 is YFSETQ. The CDR3 bases are TGCGCCAGCAGCTTGGACGGCAGGCAGAACACTGAAGCTTTCTTT. It specifies CASSLDGRQNTEAFF.

V usage is TRBV10-1 and J usage is TRBJ1-1; no clear D. V lost 6 bases, J lost 0 bases, and 14 bases lay in between. The CDR3 consists of 15 residues. Germline loops: CDR1 WNHNN, CDR2 SYGVQD (reference sequence). The CDR3 DNA reads as TGCGCCAGCAGAAGGGCCGCCTCAATGAACACTGAAGCTTTCTTT. It is translated as CASRRAASMNTEAFF.

J is TRBJ1-1 and V is TRBV5-1; no firm D call. V lost 0 bases, J lost 0 bases, and 6 bases lay in between. This CDR3 comprises 14 residues. Germline lookup yields CDR1 SGHRS and CDR2 YFSETQ. CDR3 loop: CASSLDPVNTEAFF. CDR3 coding DNA: TGCGCCAGCAGCTTGGATCCGGTGAACACTGAAGCTTTCTTT.

This clonotype was counted once. The V gene is TRBV10-3, the J gene TRBJ2-7, with TRBD2 as a possible D gene (5 bases). Germline lookup yields CDR1 ENHRY and CDR2 SYGVKD. The V and J ends lost 0 bases and 2 bases respectively, with 8 bases between them. The CDR3 is made up of 14 amino acids. The CDR3 coding sequence is TGTGCCATCAGTGAGTCGGGAGCCACCTACGAGCAGTACTTC. Translating gives CAISESGATYEQYF.

This clonotype was picked up a small number of times. The rearrangement joins TRBV27 to TRBJ1-2; possibly TRBD1 for D (5 bases). This CDR3 region has 14 residues. Per the germline V gene, CDR1 is MNHEY and CDR2 is SMNVEV (reference sequence). The V and J ends lost 1 base and 4 bases respectively, with 10 bases between them. DNA of the CDR3: TGTGCCAGCAGTTTATTCCCAGGGCCCTATGGCTACACCTTC. It translates to CASSLFPGPYGYTF.

This clonotype was counted only a few times. The J gene is TRBJ2-7, the V gene TRBV20-1; D perhaps matches TRBD2 (6 bases). Trimming left V 1 base short and J 4 bases short, with 23 bases between. The germline CDR1 and CDR2 sequences are DFQATT and SNEGSKA (reference sequence). CDR3 length: 17 residues. CDR3 protein: CSARGPGLPGEGYEQYF. The CDR3 DNA sequence: TGCAGTGCTAGAGGTCCCGGACTCCCGGGGGAAGGATACGAGCAGTACTTC.

The chain carries TRBV6-1 and TRBJ1-1, with TRBD1 matching over 7 bases. This CDR3 spans 15 amino acids. Germline loops: CDR1 MNHNS, CDR2 SASEGT. The J segment lost 2 bases and the V segment lost 8 bases, leaving 11 bases of the junction unmatched. CDR3 loop: CASRGQVNFNTEAFF. The CDR3 bases are TGTGCCAGCCGCGGACAGGTCAACTTTAACACTGAAGCTTTCTTT.

The chain links TRBV20-1 to TRBJ2-5; TRBD2 aligns across 13 bases. Germline trimming cut 4 bases from V and 5 bases from J; bases unmatched to any gene: 10. Per germline, CDR1 DFQATT and CDR2 SNEGSKA (reference sequence). CDR3 length: 16 residues. CDR3 sequence (DNA): TGCAGTGCTACCCAACTAGCGGGAGGGACTCGGGAGACCCAGTACTTC. Translation: CSATQLAGGTRETQYF.

This chain uses TRBV12-3 or TRBV12-4 with TRBJ2-5; 13 bases match TRBD2. The CDR3 has 15 amino acids. The V gene end was trimmed by 7 bases and the J gene end by 2 bases; junction bases not matched to a gene: 4. The CDR3 loop reads CASTLGLAGQETQYF. The CDR3 DNA reads TGTGCCAGCACCCTGGGACTAGCGGGGCAAGAGACCCAGTACTTC.

This clonotype was recorded a few times. The genes are TRBV10-3 and TRBJ2-3; either TRBD1 or TRBD2 may fit D (5 bases each). Germline values: CDR1 ENHRY, CDR2 SYGVKD. This CDR3 has 15 amino acids. V was shortened by 3 bases and J by 4 bases, with 14 bases between the two germline ends. CDR3 DNA: TGTGCCATCAGTGACACCACGGTGGGGGCAGATACGCAGTATTTT. It yields the protein CAISDTTVGADTQYF.

This clonotype was detected only a few times. The chain is built from TRBV7-8 and TRBJ2-3, with D perhaps matching TRBD1 or TRBD2 (5 bases each). The V end lost 0 bases, the J end lost 1 base, and 5 bases lay between the germline ends. The CDR3 has 14 amino acids. Germline CDR1 is SGHVS and CDR2 is FQNEAQ. The CDR3 bases are TGTGCCAGCAGCTTAGCGGGGGGCACAGATACGCAGTATTTT. Its translation is CASSLAGGTDTQYF.

The chain recombines TRBV30 with TRBJ1-2; 7 nucleotides line up with TRBD1. The germline V gene has CDR1 GTSNPN and CDR2 SVGIG (reference sequence). Trimming cost V 4 bases and J 4 bases; bases outside gene matches: 9. The CDR3 extends over 14 amino acids. This CDR3 reads CAWTLSQGIYGYTF. CDR3 DNA sequence: TGTGCCTGGACCCTGTCACAGGGGATCTATGGCTACACCTTC.

The chain carries TRBV6-2 or TRBV6-3 and TRBJ1-2, with a possible D match to TRBD1 (5 bases). The germline CDR1 and CDR2 sequences are MNHEY and SVGEGT. The CDR3 loop spans 14 amino acids. V was shortened by 7 bases and J by 6 bases, with 18 bases between the two germline ends. Here the CDR3 DNA reads TGTGCCAGCACCCCGTTTGTAGGACACGATGGCTACACCTTC. Its protein is CASTPFVGHDGYTF.